This T cell receptor beta chain was identified during a study of control samples from healthy donors and cancer patients. Germline V gives CDR1 GTSNPN, CDR2 SVGIG (reference sequence). Trimming at V came to 0 bases and at J to 10 bases, leaving 12 bases not matched to a gene. CDR3 length equals 16 residues. This clone was seen once. Sequencing was performed with immunoSEQ multiplex PCR; in TCRdb, only in-frame clones are kept and a portion is missing. The sample records roughly 69,000 clones, about 90% being singletons. The material sequenced was PBMCs. This chain connects TRBV30 to TRBJ2-1; 10 nucleotides align to TRBD1. This TCR derives from a woman between 45 and 60 years old with head and neck cancer. The CDR3 sequence: CAWSVGHRQGAEEQFF. CDR3 DNA sequence: TGTGCCTGGAGTGTAGGACACCGACAGGGGGCAGAAGAGCAGTTCTTC.